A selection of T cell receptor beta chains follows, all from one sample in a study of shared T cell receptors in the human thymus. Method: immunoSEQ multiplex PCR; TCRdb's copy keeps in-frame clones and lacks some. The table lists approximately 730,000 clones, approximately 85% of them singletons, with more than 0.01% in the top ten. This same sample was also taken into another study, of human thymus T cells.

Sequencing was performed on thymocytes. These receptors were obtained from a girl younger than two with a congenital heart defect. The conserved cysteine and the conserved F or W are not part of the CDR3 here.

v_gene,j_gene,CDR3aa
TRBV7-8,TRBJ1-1,ASSLHPRGGVRKAF
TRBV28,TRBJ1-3,ASTGGGTNKQGPSSGNTIY
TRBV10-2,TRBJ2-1,ASSESTSRGEQF
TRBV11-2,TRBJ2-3,ASIPGLAGDTQY
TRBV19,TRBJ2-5,ASSRGAGRSQETQY
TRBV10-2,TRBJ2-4,ASSESLGAAKNIQY
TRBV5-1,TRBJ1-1,ASSPYEVSNTEAF
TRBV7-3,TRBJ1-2,ASSLLPRGCRYGYT
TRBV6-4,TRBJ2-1,ASRQLAGNYNEQF
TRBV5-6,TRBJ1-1,ASSLGGTGDRAF